In its sample, the clone carrying this TCR beta chain was seen once. Sequencing was performed with immunoSEQ multiplex PCR; in TCRdb, only in-frame clones are kept and a portion is missing. The table has 90,000 or so clones, 65% to 90% seen once. This sample was included in a study of T cell responses to AZD1222 COVID-19 vaccine. Across the whole study: Researchers grouped second doses given at about 4 or about 12 weeks into one pool.

Germline V gene data show CDR1 as MNHEY and CDR2 as SVGAGI. Deletions cut 1 base from V and 6 bases from J, with 9 bases between. The CDR3 runs 13 residues. This clonotype was sampled from an adult in good health. The chain uses TRBV6-5 and TRBJ1-2; D is possibly TRBD1 (6 bases). Sequenced here: peripheral blood, sampled on day 0 of AZD1222 vaccination. The CDR3 sequence is CASSYWAGDGYTF. The CDR3 bases are TGTGCCAGCAGTTACTGGGCAGGGGATGGCTACACCTTC.